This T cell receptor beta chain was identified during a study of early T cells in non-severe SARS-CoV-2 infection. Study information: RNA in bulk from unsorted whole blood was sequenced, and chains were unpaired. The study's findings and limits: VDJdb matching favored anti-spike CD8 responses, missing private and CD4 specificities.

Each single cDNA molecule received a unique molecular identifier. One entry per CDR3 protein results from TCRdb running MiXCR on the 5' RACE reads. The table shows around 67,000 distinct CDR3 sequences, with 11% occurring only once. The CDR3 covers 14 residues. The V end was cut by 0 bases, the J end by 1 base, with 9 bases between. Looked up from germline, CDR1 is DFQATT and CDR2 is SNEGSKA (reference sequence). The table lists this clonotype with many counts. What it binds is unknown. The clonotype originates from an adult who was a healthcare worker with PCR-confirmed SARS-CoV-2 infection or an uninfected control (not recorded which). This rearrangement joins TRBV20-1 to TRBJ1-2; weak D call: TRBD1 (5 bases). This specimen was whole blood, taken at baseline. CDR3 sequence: CSARDSGGNYGYTF. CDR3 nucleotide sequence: TGCAGTGCTAGAGATTCGGGGGGTAACTATGGCTACACCTTC.